This T cell receptor beta chain originates from a study of response to subunit inactivated influenza vaccine. Study findings and constraints: Each seasonal flu vaccination may recruit only limited new T cells, authors suggested.

The germline V gene has CDR1 MDHEN and CDR2 SYDVKM. The CDR3 totals 16 residues. J lost 7 bases, V lost 7 bases, and 14 bases had no gene match. This clonotype showed up just a few times. Its antigen is currently unknown. Via MiXCR, TCRdb re-called the RT-PCR reads, giving one row per CDR3 protein. The sample holds more than 450,000 distinct CDR3 sequences, 12% seen once. The chain uses TRBV28 and TRBJ2-1, with 9 bases lining up with TRBD2. The clonotype was recovered from a man between 45 and 60 years old who received an inactivated influenza vaccine. The sample consisted of PBMCs from blood, taken on the day of vaccination. This CDR3 is CASTGGLAGRGNEQFF. CDR3 bases: TGTGCCAGCACCGGAGGGCTAGCGGGACGTGGGAATGAGCAGTTCTTC. Supplemented by reference TRBV28 and TRBJ2-1, the full variable domain reads DVKVTQSSRYLVKRTGEKVFLECVQDMDHENMFWYRQDPGLGLRLIYFSYDVKMKEKGDIPEGYSVSREKKERFSLILESASTNQTSMYLCASTGGLAGRGNEQFFGPGTRLTVL.